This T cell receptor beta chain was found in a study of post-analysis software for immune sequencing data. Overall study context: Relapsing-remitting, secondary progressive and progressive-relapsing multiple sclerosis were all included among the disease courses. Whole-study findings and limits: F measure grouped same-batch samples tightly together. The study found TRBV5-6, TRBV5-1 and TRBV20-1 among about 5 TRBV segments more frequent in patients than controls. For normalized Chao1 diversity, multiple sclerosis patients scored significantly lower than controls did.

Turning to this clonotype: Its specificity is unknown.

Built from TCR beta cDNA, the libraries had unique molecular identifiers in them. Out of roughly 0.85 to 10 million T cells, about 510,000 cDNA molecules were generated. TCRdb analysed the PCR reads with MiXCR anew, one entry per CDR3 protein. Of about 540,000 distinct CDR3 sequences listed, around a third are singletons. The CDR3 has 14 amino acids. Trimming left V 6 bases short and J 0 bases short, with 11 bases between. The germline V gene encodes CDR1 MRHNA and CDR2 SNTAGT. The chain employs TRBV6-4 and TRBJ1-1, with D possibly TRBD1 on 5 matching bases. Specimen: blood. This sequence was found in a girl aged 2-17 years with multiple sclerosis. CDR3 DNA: TGTGCCAGCAGGGGCGAGGGGTTGAACACTGAAGCTTTCTTT. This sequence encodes CASRGEGLNTEAFF.